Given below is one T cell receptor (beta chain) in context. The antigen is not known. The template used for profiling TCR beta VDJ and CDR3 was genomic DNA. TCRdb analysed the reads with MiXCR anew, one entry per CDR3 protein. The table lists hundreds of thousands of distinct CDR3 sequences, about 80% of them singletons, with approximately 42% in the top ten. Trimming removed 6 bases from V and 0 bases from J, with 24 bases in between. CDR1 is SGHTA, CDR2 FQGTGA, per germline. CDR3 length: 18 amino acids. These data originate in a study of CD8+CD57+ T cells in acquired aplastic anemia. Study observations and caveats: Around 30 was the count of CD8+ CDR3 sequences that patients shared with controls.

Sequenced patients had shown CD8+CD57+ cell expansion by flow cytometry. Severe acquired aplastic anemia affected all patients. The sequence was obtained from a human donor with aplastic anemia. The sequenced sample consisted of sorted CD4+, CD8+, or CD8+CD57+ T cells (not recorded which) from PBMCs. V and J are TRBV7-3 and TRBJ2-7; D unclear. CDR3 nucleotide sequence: TGTGCCAGCAGTTTCCGAGCACAAGGCACAACCCTCTCCTACGAGCAGTACGTC. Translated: CASSFRAQGTTLSYEQYV.